Below are 29 T cell receptor beta chains sequenced from a single sample in a study of T-cell reconstitution after alpha-beta-depleted transplantation in children. Unique molecular identifiers were incorporated during preparation of the TCRbeta library. TCRdb re-called the PCR reads with MiXCR, one entry per CDR3 protein. The sample includes approximately 510,000 distinct CDR3 sequences, around 20% of them seen just once. This material consisted of PBMCs from the stem cell graft donor, taken from the stem cell graft. These receptors were collected from a human donor who donated a stem cell graft to a child with acute lymphoblastic leukemia.

The chain combines TRBV27 with TRBJ2-1; TRBD2 matches at 9 bases. In germline, CDR1 is MNHEY, CDR2 SMNVEV (reference sequence). This CDR3 is built from 15 residues. Trimming took 2 bases from V and 7 from J; bases not matched to a gene: 6. Written as DNA, the CDR3 is TGTGCCAGCAGTTTAATAAGCGGGAGGAGTAATGAGCAGTTCTTC. Translated: CASSLISGRSNEQFF.

V is TRBV29-1 and J is TRBJ1-1, with D perhaps TRBD1 (5 bases). Germline V gene lookup returns CDR1 SQVTM and CDR2 ANQGSEA. Trimming took 2 bases from V and 4 from J, leaving 11 bases between them. CDR3 length: 13 amino acids. CDR3 sequence (DNA): TGCAGCGTTGAATTTGCAGGGTCCACTGAAGCTTTCTTT. Its protein is CSVEFAGSTEAFF. The variable domain in full, completed from reference TRBV29-1 and TRBJ1-1, reads SAVISQKPSRDICQRGTSLTIQCQVDSQVTMMFWYRQQPGQSLTLIATANQGSEATYESGFVIDKFPISRPNLTFSTLTVSNMSPEDSSIYLCSVEFAGSTEAFFGQGTRLTVV.

This clonotype has a count of ten or more. This chain links TRBV5-1 with TRBJ1-6; D perhaps matches TRBD1 (6 bases). The CDR3 has 14 amino acids. V gave up 0 bases and J gave up 9 bases, with 10 bases separating them. The germline CDR1 and CDR2 sequences are SGHRS and YFSETQ. The CDR3 DNA reads as TGCGCCAGCAGCTTGGAAGGGGGAGGTTCACCCCTCCACTTT. Translation: CASSLEGGGSPLHF.

This clonotype has more than one count but fewer than ten. The rearrangement joins TRBV12-3 or TRBV12-4 to TRBJ2-1; 9 nucleotides line up with TRBD2. There are 15 residues in the CDR3. V lost 1 base, J lost 5 bases, and 3 bases stayed unmatched. CDR3 DNA: TGTGCCAGCAGTTTAGAACTAGCGGGTAACAATGAGCAGTTCTTC. This encodes CASSLELAGNNEQFF.

This rearrangement joins TRBV14 to TRBJ2-7; possible D gene TRBD2, 5 bases. V shed 4 bases and J shed 3 bases, with 16 bases lying between them. Germline loops: CDR1 SGHDN, CDR2 FVKESK. This CDR3 is built from 15 residues. The CDR3 DNA sequence: TGTGCCAGCAGCCTAGACTCTCCTCGGGGCTACGAGCAGTACTTC. Translation gives CASSLDSPRGYEQYF. Full variable domain (remainder filled in from reference TRBV14 and TRBJ2-7): EAGVTQFPSHSVIEKGQTVTLRCDPISGHDNLYWYRRVMGKEIKFLLHFVKESKQDESGMPNNRFLAERTGGTYSTLKVQPAELEDSGVYFCASSLDSPRGYEQYFGPGTRLTVT.

The rearrangement uses TRBV5-6 and TRBJ2-1; D remains ambiguous. The germline CDR1 and CDR2 sequences are SGHDT and YYEEEE. The ends were cut back, 5 bases at V and 1 base at J, with 16 bases in the middle. This CDR3 is 16 amino acids long. CDR3 sequence: CASRMLWAGSYNEQFF. The CDR3 nucleotides read TGTGCCAGCAGGATGCTATGGGCAGGATCCTACAATGAGCAGTTCTTC.

This clonotype was detected ten times or more. Here the CDR3 DNA reads TGCAGTGCTAGACTCCCAGGACAGGACGCCGGGGAGCTGTTTTTT. It specifies CSARLPGQDAGELFF. The chain has TRBV20-1 and TRBJ2-2, with 7 bases matching TRBD1. Trimming at V came to 2 bases and at J to 6 bases, leaving 9 bases not matched to a gene. This CDR3 has 15 residues. Per the germline V gene, CDR1 is DFQATT and CDR2 is SNEGSKA (reference sequence).

This clonotype was counted a few times. The gene calls are TRBV20-1 and TRBJ2-5; D may match TRBD1 or TRBD2 (5 bases each). The CDR3 runs to 14 residues. Germline V gene lookup returns CDR1 DFQATT and CDR2 SNEGSKA (reference sequence). V gave up 1 base and J gave up 6 bases, with 15 bases separating them. The CDR3 is CSARVPGPGQTQYF. The CDR3 nucleotides are TGCAGTGCTAGAGTTCCGGGGCCCGGGCAGACCCAGTACTTC.

This clonotype was counted a few times. The chain uses TRBV21-1 and TRBJ2-7; the DNA was not compared with TRBD2, the D call given in the table. TRBV21-1 is an annotated pseudogene. The CDR3 consists of 16 residues. CDR3 sequence reads: CASSLLGLAGLPEQYF. In DNA form, the CDR3 reads TGTGCCAGCAGCCTCCTCGGACTAGCGGGACTGCCCGAGCAGTACTTC.

Only a few counts were recorded for this clonotype. The V call is TRBV2, the J call TRBJ2-3; 10 bases are shared with TRBD2. V lost 1 base and J lost 2; bases outside the gene matches: 9. This CDR3 is built from 18 residues. From germline, CDR1 is SNHLY and CDR2 FYNNEI. The CDR3 is CASSEGFGLAGDTDTQYF. CDR3 nucleotide sequence: TGTGCCAGCAGTGAAGGCTTCGGGCTAGCGGGAGACACAGATACGCAGTATTTT.

This clonotype was recorded at least ten times. This sequence joins TRBV7-7 and TRBJ2-5, with a weak D call TRBD2 (5 bases). Trimming took 8 bases from V and 2 from J, leaving 6 bases between them. This CDR3 is built from 11 residues. Germline V gene data show CDR1 as SSHAT and CDR2 as FNYEAQ (reference sequence). The CDR3 DNA is TGTGCCAGCCCGGGACAAGAGACCCAGTACTTC. Its translation: CASPGQETQYF.

The CDR3 reads CASSSPDRIYNEQFF. Written as DNA, the CDR3 is TGTGCCAGCAGTTCCCCGGACAGGATTTACAATGAGCAGTTCTTC. V gene TRBV27 combines with J gene TRBJ2-1, with 7 bases lining up with TRBD1. The CDR3 spans 15 residues. The V gene end was trimmed by 4 bases and the J gene end by 4 bases; junction bases not matched to a gene: 7. Germline V lookup: CDR1 MNHEY, CDR2 SMNVEV (reference sequence).

V and J are TRBV12-3 or TRBV12-4 and TRBJ1-2; a possible D gene is TRBD1 (5 bases). Trimming took 3 bases from V and 4 from J, leaving 12 bases between them. This CDR3 is built from 14 residues. This CDR3 reads CASSLAGMAYGYTF. The CDR3, as DNA: TGTGCCAGCAGTTTGGCAGGGATGGCCTATGGCTACACCTTC.

The chain is built from TRBV18 and TRBJ1-1; no firm D call. V shed 9 bases and J shed 1 base, with 9 bases lying between them. Germline V gene data show CDR1 as KGHSH and CDR2 as LQKENI. The CDR3 runs 12 residues. CDR3 coding DNA: TGTGCCAGTCACATTAAGAACACTGAAGCTTTCTTT. It translates to CASHIKNTEAFF. Full variable domain (outside the CDR3, taken from reference TRBV18 and TRBJ1-1): NAGVMQNPRHLVRRRGQEARLRCSPMKGHSHVYWYRQLPEEGLKFMVYLQKENIIDESGMPKERFSAEFPKEGPSILRIQQVVRGDSAAYFCASHIKNTEAFFGQGTRLTVV.

This clonotype was observed a few times. V is TRBV20-1 and J is TRBJ2-7; tentatively, D is TRBD2 (6 bases). There are 15 residues in the CDR3. V was trimmed by 6 bases and J by 5 bases, leaving 23 bases between them. Germline V gene sequence: CDR1 DFQATT, CDR2 SNEGSKA (reference sequence). The DNA of the CDR3 is TGCAGTGCGAGCAAAGGGGCTAGCGACCCCCACGAGCAGTACTTC. It is translated as CSASKGASDPHEQYF.

The chain carries TRBV9 and TRBJ1-5, with D unresolved. Germline V gene data show CDR1 as SGDLS and CDR2 as YYNGEE. V lost 4 bases, J lost 3 bases, and 11 bases lay in between. The CDR3 spans 14 residues. The CDR3: CASSRGTINQPQHF. CDR3 DNA: TGTGCCAGCAGCCGGGGAACCATCAATCAGCCCCAGCATTTT.

CDR3: CASSGLSGAYEQYF. The CDR3 DNA reads TGCGCCAGCTCCGGACTGAGCGGGGCCTACGAGCAGTACTTC. The chain carries TRBV5-1 and TRBJ2-7; 7 bases match TRBD2. The CDR3 is 14 residues long. The ends lost 7 bases at V and 2 bases at J; junction bases unmatched: 9. CDR1 and CDR2 (germline): SGHRS, YFSETQ.

This clonotype was seen more than once but under ten times. This chain uses TRBV11-1 with TRBJ1-1, with 7 positions matching TRBD1. Losses at the gene ends were 5 bases for V and 0 bases for J; bases not matched to a gene: 15. CDR1 is SGHAT and CDR2 is FQDESV in the germline V gene (reference sequence). The CDR3 sequence is 18 residues long. The CDR3 sequence: CASSTDRAVHPLNTEAFF. The CDR3 DNA reads as TGTGCCAGCAGCACCGACAGGGCGGTCCACCCCTTGAACACTGAAGCTTTCTTT.

The chain uses TRBV29-1 and TRBJ2-1; the D gene is possibly TRBD2 (5 bases). This CDR3 is 15 amino acids long. V lost 2 bases and J 1 base, leaving 12 bases between the germline ends. Germline CDR1 and CDR2: SQVTM and ANQGSEA. CDR3 DNA: TGCAGCGTTGAATCCGGGGTCGGTTCCTACAATGAGCAGTTCTTC. It yields the protein CSVESGVGSYNEQFF.

The chain couples TRBV24-1 to TRBJ1-1; D is uncertain. Trimming removed 2 bases at V and 0 bases at J, with 15 bases between. Germline V gene data show CDR1 as KGHDR and CDR2 as SFDVKD. The CDR3 is made up of 17 amino acids. For the CDR3, the DNA is TGTGCCACCAGTGATTCCCGGGTCTCAGGCATGAACACTGAAGCTTTCTTT. Translation gives CATSDSRVSGMNTEAFF.

This clonotype has more than one count but fewer than ten. The J gene is TRBJ1-2, the V gene TRBV6-5; possible D gene TRBD1, 6 bases. V was cut by 10 bases and J by 7 bases, with 16 bases left in between. CDR1 and CDR2 (germline): MNHEY, SVGAGI. This CDR3 has 12 amino acids. The CDR3 bases are TGTGCCACAGAGGGGGGCAGGGGTGGCTACACCTTC. It specifies CATEGGRGGYTF.

This clonotype came up a few times. This chain joins TRBV7-9 and TRBJ1-2; D unresolved. The germline gives CDR1 SEHNR, CDR2 FQNEAQ (reference sequence). The germline V and J ends were trimmed by 3 bases and 0 bases, with 17 bases remaining between them. CDR3 length: 17 amino acids. The chain's CDR3 is CASSFWTPEMANYGYTF. In nucleotides, the CDR3 is TGTGCCAGCAGCTTCTGGACGCCAGAGATGGCTAACTATGGCTACACCTTC.

V usage is TRBV13 and J usage is TRBJ2-7, with 11 nucleotides matching TRBD2. There are 15 residues in the CDR3. Trimming took 5 bases from V and 4 from J; bases not matched to a gene: 7. Looked up from germline, CDR1 is PRHDT and CDR2 is FYEKMQ (reference sequence). The CDR3 DNA is TGTGCCAGCAGCCACGGGACTAGCGGCGTTTACGAGCAGTACTTC. Translating it yields CASSHGTSGVYEQYF.

The rearrangement joins TRBV6-1 to TRBJ2-7, with D perhaps matching TRBD2 (6 bases). There are 16 residues in the CDR3. Trimming left V 5 bases short and J 4 bases short, with 21 bases between. Germline CDR1 and CDR2: MNHNS and SASEGT. The CDR3 reads CASSPAQRLGGYEQYF. The CDR3 DNA is TGTGCCAGCAGTCCCGCCCAGCGCTTGGGGGGTTACGAGCAGTACTTC.

This clonotype was observed a few times. The chain links TRBV29-1 to TRBJ1-5; D might be TRBD1 (6 bases). There are 12 residues in the CDR3. V was clipped by 6 bases and J by 7 bases, with 13 bases between them. Germline V gene data show CDR1 as SQVTM and CDR2 as ANQGSEA. The chain's CDR3 is CSVGTSRQPQHF. The CDR3 region has the DNA TGCAGCGTCGGGACAAGTCGGCAGCCCCAGCATTTT.

This chain uses TRBV11-2 with TRBJ2-3, with TRBD2 as a possible D gene (5 bases). This CDR3 spans 14 amino acids. Trimming took 5 bases from V and 6 from J, leaving 15 bases between them. CDR1 and CDR2 from the germline V gene are SGHAT and FQNNGV. The DNA for the CDR3 is TGTGCCAGCAGCCCCGACTTGCCTAGCGATACGCAGTATTTT. Translation gives CASSPDLPSDTQYF.

In this sample, this clonotype turned up many times. The chain employs TRBV7-8 and TRBJ2-1; D gene unclear. The CDR3 length is 13 residues. With 2 bases removed from V and 4 bases from J, the gap between germline ends came to 6 bases. Germline-derived CDR1 and CDR2 are SGHVS and FQNEAQ. The CDR3 DNA reads as TGTGCCAGCAGCTTAATGGGTTACAATGAGCAGTTCTTC. This sequence encodes CASSLMGYNEQFF.

This clonotype occurred many times. This chain joins TRBV4-2 and TRBJ2-2; a weak D match, TRBD2 (6 bases). V was cut by 1 base and J by 3 bases, with 6 bases left in between. Germline V gene lookup returns CDR1 LGHNA and CDR2 YNFKEQ. The CDR3 loop spans 14 amino acids. The CDR3 bases are TGTGCCAGCAGCCAAGGACTAGACACCGGGGAGCTGTTTTTT. This gives the protein CASSQGLDTGELFF.

Only a few counts were recorded for this clonotype. This rearrangement joins TRBV15 to TRBJ1-1; no clear D. Looked up from germline, CDR1 is LNHNV and CDR2 is YYDKDF (reference sequence). Trimming removed 3 bases from V and 0 bases from J, with 11 bases in between. The CDR3 consists of 15 residues. The CDR3 bases are TGTGCCACCAGCAGGGCCAATTCATTGAACACTGAAGCTTTCTTT. Amino acid sequence: CATSRANSLNTEAFF.